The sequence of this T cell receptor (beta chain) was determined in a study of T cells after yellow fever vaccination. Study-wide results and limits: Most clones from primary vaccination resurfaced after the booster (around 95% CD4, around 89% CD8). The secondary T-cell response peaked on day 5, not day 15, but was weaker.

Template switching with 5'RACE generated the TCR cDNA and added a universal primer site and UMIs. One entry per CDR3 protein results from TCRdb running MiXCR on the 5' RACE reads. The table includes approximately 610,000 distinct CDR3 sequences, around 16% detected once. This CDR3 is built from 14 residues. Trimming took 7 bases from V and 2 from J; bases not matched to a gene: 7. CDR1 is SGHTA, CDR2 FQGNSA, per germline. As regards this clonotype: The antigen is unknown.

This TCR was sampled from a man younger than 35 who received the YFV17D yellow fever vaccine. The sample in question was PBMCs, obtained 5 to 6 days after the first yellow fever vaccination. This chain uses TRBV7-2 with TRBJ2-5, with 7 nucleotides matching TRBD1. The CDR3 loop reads CASNRGQAQETQYF. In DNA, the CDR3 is TGTGCCAGCAACCGTGGACAGGCTCAAGAGACCCAGTACTTC.